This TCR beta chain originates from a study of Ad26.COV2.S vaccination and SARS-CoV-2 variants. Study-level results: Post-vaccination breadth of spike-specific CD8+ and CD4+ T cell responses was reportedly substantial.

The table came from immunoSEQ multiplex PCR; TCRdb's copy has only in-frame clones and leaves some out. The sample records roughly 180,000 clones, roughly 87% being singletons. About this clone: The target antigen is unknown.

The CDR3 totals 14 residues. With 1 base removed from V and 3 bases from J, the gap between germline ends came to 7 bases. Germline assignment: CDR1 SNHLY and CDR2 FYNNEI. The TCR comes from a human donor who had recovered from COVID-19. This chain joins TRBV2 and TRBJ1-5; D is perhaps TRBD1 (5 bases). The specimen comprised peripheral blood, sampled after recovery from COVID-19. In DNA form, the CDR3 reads TGTGCCAGCAGTGAAGACAGGACCAATCAGCCCCAGCATTTT. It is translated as CASSEDRTNQPQHF.